This T cell receptor beta chain was profiled in a study of CD4 T cell repertoires and nickel (dated by TCRdb to 2018 to 2021). The protocol used for the library was RT-PCR. The instrument was an Illumina MiSeq. Starting from the raw public reads, TCRdb applied fastp trimming at Q25, assembled clones with MiXCR and retained in-frame beta chains. Records with the same CDR3 protein are collapsed into one entry carrying the most frequent genes and DNA. The sample table holds about 270 distinct CDR3 sequences, of which approximately 74% were seen once. The ten most abundant clones make up around an eighth of the sample. As regards this clonotype: Its binding antigen is unknown. No much larger clone exists at a distance of one base, and base qualities are not known.

Sequenced sample: CD4+ T cells from blood, not recorded whether cultured. This clonotype originated in a human donor in a nickel allergy study, with or without nickel allergy (not recorded which). It is not recorded whether this sample comes from one donor or several.

DNA sequence: TGCAGTGCTACCCGACAGGATACGCAGTATTTT. Translated, this gives CSATRQDTQYF. The sequence links TRBV20-1 to TRBJ2-3; the D region possibly corresponds to TRBD1 (5 bases align). V drops 4 bases and J drops 6 bases, leaving 8 bases in between. CDR1 DFQATT and CDR2 SNEGSKA are derived from the germline V gene (reference sequence). The CDR3 sequence holds 11 residues, the cysteine and phenylalanine included. Of the read, only the CDR3 DNA is kept; its 33 bases are in frame from base 1.